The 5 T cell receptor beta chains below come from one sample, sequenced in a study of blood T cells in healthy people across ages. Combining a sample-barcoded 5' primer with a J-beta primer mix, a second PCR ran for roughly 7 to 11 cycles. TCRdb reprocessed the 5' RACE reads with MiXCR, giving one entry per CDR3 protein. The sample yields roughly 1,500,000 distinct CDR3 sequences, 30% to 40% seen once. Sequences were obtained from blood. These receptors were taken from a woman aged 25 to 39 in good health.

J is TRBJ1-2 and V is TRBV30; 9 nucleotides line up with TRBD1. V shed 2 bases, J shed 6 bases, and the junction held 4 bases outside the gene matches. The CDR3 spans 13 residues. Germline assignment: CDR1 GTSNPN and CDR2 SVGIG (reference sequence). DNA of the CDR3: TGTGCCTGGAGTCCCGGGACAGGGCATGGCTACACCTTC. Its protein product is CAWSPGTGHGYTF.

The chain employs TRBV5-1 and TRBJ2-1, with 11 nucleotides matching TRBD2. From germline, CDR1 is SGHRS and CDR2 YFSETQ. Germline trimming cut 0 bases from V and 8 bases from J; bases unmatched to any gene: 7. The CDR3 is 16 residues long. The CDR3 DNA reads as TGCGCCAGCAGCTTGGGTCGACTAGCGGGGAGGGATGAGCAGTTCTTC. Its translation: CASSLGRLAGRDEQFF. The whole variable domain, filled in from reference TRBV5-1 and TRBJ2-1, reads KAGVTQTPRYLIKTRGQQVTLSCSPISGHRSVSWYQQTPGQGLQFLFEYFSETQRNKGNFPGRFSGRQFSNSRSEMNVSTLELGDSALYLCASSLGRLAGRDEQFFGPGTRLTVL.

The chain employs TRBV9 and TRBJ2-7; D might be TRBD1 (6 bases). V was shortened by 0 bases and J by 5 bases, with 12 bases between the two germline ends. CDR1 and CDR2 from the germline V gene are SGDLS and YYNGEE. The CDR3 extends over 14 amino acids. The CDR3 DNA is TGTGCCAGCAGCGTAGAGGGGGAGAGGAACGAGCAGTACTTC. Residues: CASSVEGERNEQYF.

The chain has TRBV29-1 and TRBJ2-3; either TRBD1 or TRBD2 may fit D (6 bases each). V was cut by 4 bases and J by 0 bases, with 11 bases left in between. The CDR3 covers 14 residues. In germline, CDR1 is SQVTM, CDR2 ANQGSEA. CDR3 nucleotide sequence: TGCAGCGTTGTGGGGGGCGGAAGCACAGATACGCAGTATTTT. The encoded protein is CSVVGGGSTDTQYF.

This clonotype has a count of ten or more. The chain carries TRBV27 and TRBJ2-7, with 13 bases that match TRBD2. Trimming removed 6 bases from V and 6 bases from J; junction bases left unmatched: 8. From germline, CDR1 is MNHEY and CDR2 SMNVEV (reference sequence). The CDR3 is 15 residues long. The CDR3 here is CASSLLAGGPREQYF. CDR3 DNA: TGTGCCAGCAGCCTACTAGCGGGGGGGCCACGCGAGCAGTACTTC.